Listed below are T cell receptor beta chains from one sample, sequenced in a study of blood T cell repertoires in COVID-19. Repertoires were generated with immunoSEQ multiplex PCR, while TCRdb's copy carries only in-frame clones and drops some. The sample gives 220,000 or so clones, roughly four fifths of which show up once; around 2.7% is in the top ten. What was sequenced was peripheral blood. Every receptor here comes from a woman in her 30s who had recovered from COVID-19. Each CDR3 is given with its conserved first and last residue. The D gene is left open where the match is weak. Rows may omit the clone size; those that give it use once, few, many or a size class.

j_gene | v_gene | abundance | d_gene | CDR3nt | CDR3aa
TRBJ1-1 | TRBV30 | . | . | TGTGCCTGGAGTGTTGAGGGAGGGGAAAGGGGTGAAGCTTTCTTT | CAWSVEGGERGEAFF
TRBJ2-1 | TRBV6-5 | . | . | TGTGCCAGCAGCCAACTTCCCTACAATGAGCAGTTCTTC | CASSQLPYNEQFF
TRBJ2-5 | TRBV28 | . | TRBD1 | TGTGCCAGCAGGCGCGGGACAGGGGGTCAAGAGACCCAGTACTTC | CASRRGTGGQETQYF
TRBJ2-1 | TRBV7-2 | . | . | TGTGCCAGCAGCTCATCTAGCGCCTACAATGAGCAGTTCTTC | CASSSSSAYNEQFF
TRBJ2-1 | TRBV6-2/TRBV6-3 | . | TRBD2 | TGTGCCAGCAGTAGGACTAGCGGGAGGAAATCCTACAATGAGCAGTTCTTC | CASSRTSGRKSYNEQFF
TRBJ1-1 | TRBV5-1 | . | TRBD1 | TGCGCCAGCAGCTCCCCCATGGGACAGGGCATACGGCTCACTGAAGCTTTCTTT | CASSSPMGQGIRLTEAFF
TRBJ2-2 | TRBV11-3 | once | TRBD2 | TGTGCCAGCAGCCCAAAGCGGGAGACCGGGGAGCTGTTTTTT | CASSPKRETGELFF
TRBJ1-6 | TRBV4-1 | . | TRBD1 | TGCGCCAGCGGGACAGGCTACCGTCATCATTCACCCCTCCACTTT | CASGTGYRHHSPLHF
TRBJ2-2 | TRBV18 | . | TRBD2 | TGTGCCAGCTCACAAGGGACTAGCGGGAGCACCGGGGAGCTGTTTTTT | CASSQGTSGSTGELFF
TRBJ2-1 | TRBV24-1 | . | . | TGTGCTACACAGAGCTCCTACAATGAGCAGTTCTTC | CATQSSYNEQFF
TRBJ2-2 | TRBV5-1 | . | . | TGCGCCAGCAGCTTGGAGATAACAGGGCTGGGCACCGGGGAGCTGTTTTTT | CASSLEITGLGTGELFF
TRBJ1-2 | TRBV2 | . | . | TGTGCCAGCAGTGAAGCGCCCACCGGGGGGCCCGGTGGCTACACCTTC | CASSEAPTGGPGGYTF
TRBJ2-2 | TRBV10-3 | . | TRBD2 | TGTGCCATCAGTGAGTCGAGGGAGGGTGGGACCGGGGAGCTGTTTTTT | CAISESREGGTGELFF
TRBJ2-2 | TRBV28 | . | . | TGTGCCAGCAGTCTGGGAGTCACCGGGGAGCTGTTTTTT | CASSLGVTGELFF
TRBJ2-1 | TRBV5-1 | . | TRBD2 | TGCGCCAGCAGCTGGGCCGGGGGGAATGAGCAGTTCTTC | CASSWAGGNEQFF
TRBJ2-3 | TRBV10-1 | . | TRBD1 | TGCGCCAGCAGTGAGTACCCGACAGGGGCCACAGATACGCAGTATTTT | CASSEYPTGATDTQYF
TRBJ1-1 | TRBV6-5 | . | . | TGTGCCAGCAGTTACTCGGGACACCTGAACACTGAAGCTTTCTTT | CASSYSGHLNTEAFF
TRBJ1-2 | TRBV7-9 | . | TRBD1 | TGTGCCAGCAGCTTAGCGGACAGGCCCTATGGCTACACCTTC | CASSLADRPYGYTF
TRBJ2-7 | TRBV6-1 | few | TRBD2 | TGTGCCAGCAGTGAATTCCCACTAGCGGGCCGCAACTACGAGCAGTACTTC | CASSEFPLAGRNYEQYF
TRBJ2-3 | TRBV7-2 | . | TRBD2 | TGTGCCAGCAGCACCGGGACTAGCCCCGTAAATACGCAGTATTTT | CASSTGTSPVNTQYF
TRBJ1-6 | TRBV7-9 | . | . | TGTGCCAGCAGCTTAGAACAGGGAAATTCACCCCTCCACTTT | CASSLEQGNSPLHF
TRBJ2-7 | TRBV27 | once | TRBD1 | TGTGCCAGCAGTTTCCAAGACAGGGGGCAAGTTACCGAGCAGTACTTC | CASSFQDRGQVTEQYF
TRBJ2-5 | TRBV30 | . | . | TGTGCCTGGAGTGTAGCTCGGGAGACCCAGTACTTC | CAWSVARETQYF
TRBJ1-3 | TRBV18 | . | TRBD1 | TGTGCCAGCTCACCACGGGACAGCGTCTCTGGAAACACCATATATTTT | CASSPRDSVSGNTIYF
TRBJ2-4 | TRBV3-1/TRBV3-2 | . | . | TGTGCCAGCAGCCAAAACTACCCACAAGCCAAAAACATTCAGTACTTC | CASSQNYPQAKNIQYF
TRBJ2-7 | TRBV10-2 | . | . | TGCGCCAGCATGGGACACCTCTACGAGCAGTACTTC | CASMGHLYEQYF
TRBJ1-3 | TRBV28 | once | . | TGTGCCAGCAGTGGGCTGGGGGCAACTGGAAACACCATATATTTT | CASSGLGATGNTIYF
TRBJ2-7 | TRBV19 | . | TRBD1 | TGTGCCAGTAGAATGACAGGGGGCAGGTACGAGCAGTACTTC | CASRMTGGRYEQYF
TRBJ1-6 | TRBV28 | . | . | TGTGCCAGCAGTTTAGACAGCCATTCACCCCTCCACTTT | CASSLDSHSPLHF
TRBJ1-1 | TRBV28 | few | TRBD1 | TGTGCCAGCAGTTTATCGGACAGGGAAGCTTTCTTT | CASSLSDREAFF
TRBJ2-3 | TRBV7-3 | . | . | TGTGCCAGCAGCTTAGAACCGGGACACACAGATACGCAGTATTTT | CASSLEPGHTDTQYF
TRBJ2-1 | TRBV28 | . | TRBD2 | TGTGCCAGCAAAGGACTAGCGGCCTACAATGAGCAGTTCTTC | CASKGLAAYNEQFF
TRBJ2-5 | TRBV9 | . | . | TGTGCCAGCATCAGGAAAGAGACCCAGTACTTC | CASIRKETQYF
TRBJ2-3 | TRBV28 | . | TRBD2 | TGTGCCAGCCGTGGGGCTAGCGGGAGCCCAGATACGCAGTATTTT | CASRGASGSPDTQYF
TRBJ2-1 | TRBV10-2 | . | . | TGCGCCAGCAGTTGGAGCGGGAATGAGCAGTTCTTC | CASSWSGNEQFF
TRBJ1-4 | TRBV11-3 | once | . | TGTGCCAGCAGCCTTGAAGGAGAGCGAAATGAAAAACTGTTTTTT | CASSLEGERNEKLFF
TRBJ2-3 | TRBV3-1/TRBV3-2 | . | . | TGTGCCAGCTCCCGCGCCGGAGATACGCAGTATTTT | CASSRAGDTQYF
TRBJ2-7 | TRBV7-9 | . | . | TGTGCCAGCAGCTTAGGCCTGAAGCCAGGCGAGCAGTACTTC | CASSLGLKPGEQYF
TRBJ2-2 | TRBV9 | . | TRBD1 | TGTGCCAGCAGCACCGGGACAGTGAACACCGGGGAGCTGTTTTTT | CASSTGTVNTGELFF
TRBJ2-3 | TRBV28 | once | TRBD2 | TGTGCCAGCAGTTACCTATACGCTGGGCCTAGCGGGGTAACCCAGACTAGCACAGATACGCAGTATTTT | CASSYLYAGPSGVTQTSTDTQYF
TRBJ1-5 | TRBV19 | . | . | TGTGCCAGTAGTACGCCATACCTGTCGGGGCCCCAGCATTTT | CASSTPYLSGPQHF
TRBJ2-7 | TRBV27 | . | . | TGTGCCAGCAGTTCCAGATACAGGGCAACCTACGAGCAGTACTTC | CASSSRYRATYEQYF
TRBJ2-7 | TRBV9 | . | . | TGTGCCAGCAGCCCATTACAGTTCCGCGAGCTAGCCCAACCGTACTTC | CASSPLQFRELAQPYF
TRBJ1-1 | TRBV27 | . | . | TGTGCCTCACGAGGTCCGCAGGGCTACACTGAAGCTTTCTTT | CASRGPQGYTEAFF
TRBJ2-7 | TRBV11-2 | . | TRBD1 | TGTGCCAGCAGCTTAGAAGCGACAGGGGGGTACACCTACGAGCAGTACTTC | CASSLEATGGYTYEQYF
TRBJ2-6 | TRBV5-4 | . | . | TGTGCCAGCAGCTTGGGGGGCAGGGCGATGGCCAACGTCCTGACTTTC | CASSLGGRAMANVLTF
TRBJ2-7 | TRBV27 | . | TRBD1 | TGTGCCAGCACCGCATACAGGGGGAACGAGCAGTACTTC | CASTAYRGNEQYF
TRBJ1-2 | TRBV4-1 | . | TRBD1 | TGCGCCAGCAGCATTTCAGGGGGCGTGCACTATGGCTACACCTTC | CASSISGGVHYGYTF
TRBJ2-5 | TRBV11-3 | . | . | TGTGCCAGCAGCCCTGGGGGCCTCGAGACCCAGTACTTC | CASSPGGLETQYF
TRBJ2-3 | TRBV18 | . | TRBD2 | TGTGCCAGCTCACCATTACGGCTAGCGGGAGCAGATACGCAGTATTTT | CASSPLRLAGADTQYF
TRBJ2-1 | TRBV7-9 | . | TRBD2 | TGTGCCAGCAGCTCACGACTAGCGGGAGCTACTAATGAGCAGTTCTTC | CASSSRLAGATNEQFF
TRBJ2-7 | TRBV5-1 | . | TRBD2 | TGCGCCAGCAGCCCGACAGGACTAGCGGGCTACGAGCAGTACTTC | CASSPTGLAGYEQYF
TRBJ2-7 | TRBV27 | once | . | TGTGCCAGCAGTTTAAGAGGACAGAATTACGAGCAGTACTTC | CASSLRGQNYEQYF
TRBJ1-5 | TRBV2 | . | TRBD1 | TGTGCCAGCACCGAAGGGGGCAGGGGGAGCGGTCAGCCCCAGCATTTT | CASTEGGRGSGQPQHF
TRBJ2-3 | TRBV15 | . | TRBD1 | TGTGCCACCAGCAGACGTACCAGACAGGGGGCATACACTGAGTACACAGATACGCAGTATTTT | CATSRRTRQGAYTEYTDTQYF
TRBJ2-3 | TRBV6-4 | . | . | TGTGCCAGCAGTGATTCCGGTTCCCCAGATACGCAGTATTTT | CASSDSGSPDTQYF
TRBJ1-3 | TRBV30 | . | TRBD1 | TGTGCCTGGAGTGGAGGGACAGGGTTTGGAAACACCATATATTTT | CAWSGGTGFGNTIYF
TRBJ2-7 | TRBV6-1 | . | TRBD2 | TGTGCCAGCAGTGAAGTGTTGGGACTAGCTTACGAGCAGTACTTC | CASSEVLGLAYEQYF
TRBJ2-3 | TRBV2 | few | . | TGTGCCAGCAGTGATGCCTCTAGCGTCACAGATACGCAGTATTTT | CASSDASSVTDTQYF